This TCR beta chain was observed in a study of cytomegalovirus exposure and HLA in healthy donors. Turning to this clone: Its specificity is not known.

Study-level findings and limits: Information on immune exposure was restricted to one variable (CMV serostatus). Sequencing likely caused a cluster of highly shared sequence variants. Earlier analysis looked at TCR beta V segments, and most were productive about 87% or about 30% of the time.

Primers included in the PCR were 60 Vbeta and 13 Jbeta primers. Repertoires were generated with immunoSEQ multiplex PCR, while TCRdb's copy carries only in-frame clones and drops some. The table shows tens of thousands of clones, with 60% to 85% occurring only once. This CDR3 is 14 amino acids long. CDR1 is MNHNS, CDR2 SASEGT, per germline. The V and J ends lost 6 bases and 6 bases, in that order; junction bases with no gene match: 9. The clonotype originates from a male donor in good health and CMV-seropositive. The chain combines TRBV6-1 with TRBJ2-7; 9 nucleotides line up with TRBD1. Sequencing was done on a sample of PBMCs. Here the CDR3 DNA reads TGTGCCAGCAGAACCGGGACAGGGTTCCCCGAGCAGTACTTC. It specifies CASRTGTGFPEQYF.